The 18 T cell receptor beta chains below were found in one sample sequenced in a study of Graves' ophthalmopathy and Graves' hyperthyroidism. RNA transcripts were the source from which TCR beta CDR3 regions were amplified. HTBI-primed RT-PCR formed the first round, and a multiplex PCR formed the second. In TCRdb, the multiplex PCR reads were re-called with MiXCR into one record per CDR3 protein. The table lists around 590,000 distinct CDR3 sequences, about 40% of them singletons. The source material was peripheral blood or thyroid tissue (not recorded which). Receptor source: an adult man with Graves' hyperthyroidism.

This clonotype occurred many times. The rearrangement links TRBV29-1 to TRBJ2-2, with D uncertain. The germline V gene encodes CDR1 SQVTM and CDR2 ANQGSEA. The CDR3 consists of 11 residues. Trimming stripped 7 bases from V and 3 bases from J, with 6 bases between. CDR3: CSAGDTGELFF. The CDR3 DNA reads as TGCAGCGCTGGGGACACCGGGGAGCTGTTTTTT.

This clonotype was seen repeatedly, ten times or more. This chain links TRBV7-2 with TRBJ2-2, with TRBD1 identical over 7 bases. Losses at the gene ends were 2 bases for V and 7 bases for J; bases not matched to a gene: 10. In germline, CDR1 is SGHTA, CDR2 FQGNSA. The CDR3 loop spans 16 amino acids. The CDR3 sequence: CASSLMTGLIIGELFF. As DNA, the CDR3 is TGTGCCAGCAGCTTAATGACAGGGCTGATTATCGGGGAGCTGTTTTTT.

This clonotype was detected ten times or more. The chain joins TRBV29-1 to TRBJ2-7; D call uncertain. Per germline, CDR1 SQVTM and CDR2 ANQGSEA. V was pared by 4 bases and J by 2 bases, with 12 bases between. CDR3 length equals 13 residues. Here the CDR3 reads CSVVDGRAYEQYF. The CDR3 bases are TGCAGCGTTGTAGATGGCCGTGCCTACGAGCAGTACTTC.

This clonotype was found a few times. A much larger clone differs from this one at a single base, so this may be a read error. The CDR3 bases are TGTGCCAGCAGGTGGTTTGACCCCTACGAGCAGTACTTC. Its protein product is CASRWFDPYEQYF. The chain carries TRBV5-4 and TRBJ2-7; D remains ambiguous. The CDR3 has 13 amino acids. Trimming pared 5 bases from V and 2 bases from J, leaving 11 bases between. Germline values: CDR1 SGHNT, CDR2 YYREEE (reference sequence).

This clonotype was recorded at least ten times. V is TRBV20-1 and J is TRBJ2-7, with TRBD1 as a possible D gene (5 bases). Germline values: CDR1 DFQATT, CDR2 SNEGSKA (reference sequence). V lost 3 bases and J lost 4, with 13 bases in between. The CDR3 runs 13 residues. CDR3: CSASAVSGYEQYF. CDR3 in DNA: TGCAGTGCTAGCGCTGTATCAGGGTACGAGCAGTACTTC.

This clonotype was counted at least ten times. The chain joins TRBV7-8 to TRBJ2-3, with 9 bases identical to TRBD1. V dropped 8 bases and J dropped 0; count of bases not matched to a gene: 3. Germline V gene lookup returns CDR1 SGHVS and CDR2 FQNEAQ. CDR3 size: 14 residues. CDR3 in DNA: TGTGCCAGCGACAGGGGGGCAAGCACAGATACGCAGTATTTT. Translation gives CASDRGASTDTQYF.

This clonotype was seen once. This chain links TRBV20-1 with TRBJ2-7, with TRBD2 matching 7 bases. This CDR3 is built from 14 residues. CDR1 DFQATT and CDR2 SNEGSKA come from the germline V gene (reference sequence). With 2 bases clipped from V and 6 bases from J, the junction kept 10 bases outside the gene matches. The CDR3 region has the DNA TGCAGTGCTAGAATGACGGGGGGAGCGTCCGAGCAGTACTTC. Residues: CSARMTGGASEQYF.

This chain uses TRBV7-8 with TRBJ2-7; D is possibly TRBD2 (5 bases). V lost 0 bases to trimming and J lost 7 bases, with 13 bases between them. This CDR3 contains 14 residues. Germline V CDR1 and CDR2: SGHVS, FQNEAQ. Written as DNA, the CDR3 is TGTGCCAGCAGCTTAGCCTTAGGGCCGGGAGAGCAGTACTTC. Its translation is CASSLALGPGEQYF.

Ten or more counts support this clonotype. This chain joins TRBV20-1 and TRBJ1-2, with D perhaps TRBD1 (6 bases). Germline lookup yields CDR1 DFQATT and CDR2 SNEGSKA (reference sequence). This CDR3 is built from 12 residues. The V end lost 2 bases, the J end lost 6 bases, and 10 bases lay between the germline ends. The CDR3 region has the DNA TGCAGTGCTAGATCGTCAGGGGATGGCTACACCTTC. It codes for CSARSSGDGYTF.

This clonotype was seen ten or more times. The junction departs from the called germline gene at one end, perhaps through a read error. J is TRBJ2-6 and V is TRBV7-2; 11 nucleotides align to TRBD2. The CDR3 consists of 18 residues. CDR1 is SGHTA and CDR2 is FQGNSA in the germline V gene. The CDR3 protein is CASSLPGTSGSGANVPTF. In nucleotides, the CDR3 is TGTGCCAGCAGCCTGCCCGGGACTAGCGGTTCTGGGGCCAACGTCCCGACTTTC.

V and J are TRBV2 and TRBJ1-4; D is unresolved. The ends were cut back, 5 bases at V and 6 bases at J, with 13 bases in the middle. The CDR3 covers 14 residues. CDR1 and CDR2 from the germline V gene are SNHLY and FYNNEI. CDR3 sequence reads: CASSKPSSDEKLFF. The DNA of the CDR3 is TGTGCCAGCAGTAAGCCCAGTTCTGATGAAAAACTGTTTTTT.

This sequence joins TRBV29-1 and TRBJ2-3, with TRBD2 matching 11 bases. Trimming at V came to 3 bases and at J to 1 base, leaving 3 bases not matched to a gene. The germline gives CDR1 SQVTM, CDR2 ANQGSEA. CDR3 size: 15 residues. The CDR3 region has the DNA TGCAGCGTTGAGGCGGGACTAGCGGGCACAGATACGCAGTATTTT. As protein: CSVEAGLAGTDTQYF.

CDR3 sequence: CASSVGWAGSYNEQFF. The CDR3 DNA reads as TGTGCCAGCAGCGTAGGGTGGGCGGGTTCCTACAATGAGCAGTTCTTC. The chain combines TRBV9 with TRBJ2-1, with D perhaps matching TRBD2 (5 bases). Germline assignment: CDR1 SGDLS and CDR2 YYNGEE. V was shortened by 0 bases and J by 1 base, with 11 bases between the two germline ends. The CDR3 loop spans 16 amino acids.

The sample holds many counts of this clonotype. V is TRBV15 and J is TRBJ1-5, with D maybe TRBD1 (6 bases). This CDR3 spans 15 amino acids. V was cut by 0 bases and J by 3 bases, with 9 bases left in between. Per the germline V gene, CDR1 is LNHNV and CDR2 is YYDKDF (reference sequence). CDR3 coding DNA: TGTGCCACCAGCAGAGATTGGGACATCAATCAGCCCCAGCATTTT. The encoded protein is CATSRDWDINQPQHF.

This clonotype was seen repeatedly, ten times or more. One end of the junction is discordant with germline, which a read error may explain. V is TRBV7-6 and J is TRBJ2-7; perhaps TRBD2 as D (5 bases). The length of the CDR3 is 11 residues. Germline CDR1 and CDR2: SGHVS and FNYEAQ. The CDR3 loop reads CASSEGYEQYF. The DNA of the CDR3 is TGCGCCAGCAGTGAGGGTTACGAGCAGTACTTC.

This clonotype was seen many times. This chain joins TRBV2 and TRBJ1-2; 7 positions match TRBD1. Per the germline V gene, CDR1 is SNHLY and CDR2 is FYNNEI. The CDR3 consists of 17 residues. Trimming cost V 1 base and J 1 base; bases outside gene matches: 9. CDR3 DNA: TGTGCCAGCAGTGAAGGGGGACAGTTAGTGTATAACTATGGCTACACCTTC. Its protein is CASSEGGQLVYNYGYTF.

This chain connects TRBV29-1 to TRBJ1-2; tentative D call: TRBD1 (5 bases). Per the germline V gene, CDR1 is SQVTM and CDR2 is ANQGSEA. This CDR3 contains 11 residues. V lost 7 bases and J 12 bases, leaving 18 bases between the germline ends. CDR3 loop: CSAAAGVGNTF. The DNA for the CDR3 is TGCAGCGCTGCGGCGGGGGTTGGAAACACCTTC.

Regarding this clonotype: This may stem from a read error, because a much larger clone lies one nucleotide away. The conserved closing phenylalanine or tryptophan is absent in this CDR3, likely reflecting a read error. V is TRBV6-9 and J is TRBJ1-1; D ambiguous. The CDR3 sequence is 13 residues long. V was trimmed by 5 bases and J by 1 base, leaving 8 bases between them. Germline V gene lookup returns CDR1 MNHGY and CDR2 SVAAGI. The CDR3: CASSDEQNTEAFS. The CDR3 DNA is TGTGCCAGCAGTGATGAACAGAACACTGAAGCTTTCTCT.